The 15 T cell receptor beta chains below all came from one sample that was sequenced in a study of blood T cell repertoires in COVID-19. Assay used: immunoSEQ multiplex PCR; TCRdb lists only in-frame clones, some missing. Among some 31,000 clones, roughly nine tenths were seen once, and the ten largest hold over 8%. The sequencing input was peripheral blood. The receptors were gathered from a human donor with active COVID-19. The donor label of this sample is uncertain.

V gene TRBV11-2 combines with J gene TRBJ2-7; a weak D match, TRBD1 (6 bases). The CDR3 contains 18 residues. Trimming left V 0 bases short and J 3 bases short, with 21 bases between. Germline-derived CDR1 and CDR2 are SGHAT and FQNNGV. The CDR3 sequence: CASSLERQLGHLIYEQYF. DNA of the CDR3: TGTGCCAGCAGCTTAGAAAGACAGCTGGGACACCTGATCTACGAGCAGTACTTC. Full variable domain (missing parts from reference TRBV11-2 and TRBJ2-7): EAGVAQSPRYKIIEKRQSVAFWCNPISGHATLYWYQQILGQGPKLLIQFQNNGVVDDSQLPKDRFSAERLKGVDSTLKIQPAKLEDSAVYLCASSLERQLGHLIYEQYFGPGTRLTVT.

The chain joins TRBV5-5 to TRBJ2-3, with D possibly TRBD2 on 6 matching bases. The V gene lost 2 bases and the J gene lost 0 bases, with 10 bases spanning the gap. This CDR3 is built from 15 residues. Germline lookup yields CDR1 SGHKS and CDR2 YYEKEE (reference sequence). CDR3: CASSFTGTSTDTQYF. In DNA, the CDR3 is TGTGCCAGCAGCTTTACCGGGACTAGCACAGATACGCAGTATTTT.

This clone was observed once. The chain joins TRBV11-2 to TRBJ2-2; a weak D match, TRBD1 (7 bases). The CDR3 extends over 15 amino acids. Between the trimmed V and J ends, which lost 4 bases and 1 base, there was a span of 10 bases. The germline V gene encodes CDR1 SGHAT and CDR2 FQNNGV. Here the CDR3 reads CASSSRGVNTGELFF. The DNA of the CDR3 is TGTGCCAGCAGCTCCAGGGGGGTGAACACCGGGGAGCTGTTTTTT.

V gene TRBV6-2 or TRBV6-3 combines with J gene TRBJ1-1; 9 bases are a match to TRBD1. The germline V gene has CDR1 MNHEY and CDR2 SVGEGT. V lost 5 bases and J lost 4; bases outside the gene matches: 5. The CDR3 runs 14 residues. CDR3: CASSTGGWGTEAFF. In DNA, the CDR3 is TGTGCCAGCAGTACAGGGGGCTGGGGCACTGAAGCTTTCTTT.

The rearrangement joins TRBV5-5 to TRBJ2-1; D uncertain. Germline CDR1 is SGHKS and CDR2 is YYEKEE (reference sequence). This CDR3 region has 15 residues. Trimming removed 0 bases at V and 2 bases at J, with 9 bases between. The CDR3 sequence is CASSLDLGPYNEQFF. CDR3 DNA sequence: TGTGCCAGCAGCTTGGACCTTGGCCCCTACAATGAGCAGTTCTTC.

This clone was picked up a small number of times. The chain recombines TRBV3-1 (or the pseudogene TRBV3-2) with TRBJ1-2, with 7 bases lining up with TRBD1. Germline values: CDR1 LGHDT, CDR2 YNNKEL (reference sequence). The CDR3 loop spans 18 amino acids. Germline trimming cut 0 bases from V and 4 bases from J; bases unmatched to any gene: 14. The CDR3 DNA is TGTGCCAGCAGCCAAGAGGGCAGGGGGTCCCATGGTATCTATGGCTACACCTTC. This gives the protein CASSQEGRGSHGIYGYTF.

This CDR3 reads CASSPGGEDTQYF. CDR3 bases: TGTGCCAGCTCACCAGGAGGGGAGGATACGCAGTATTTT. The genes are TRBV18 and TRBJ2-3, with a tentative D call TRBD2 (6 bases). Trimming cost V 2 bases and J 6 bases, with 9 bases left between them. Looked up from germline, CDR1 is KGHSH and CDR2 is LQKENI. The CDR3 spans 13 residues.

This clone was seen a few times. The chain uses TRBV3-1 (or the pseudogene TRBV3-2) and TRBJ1-5, with D perhaps matching TRBD1 (5 bases). Trimming cost V 0 bases and J 4 bases, with 10 bases left between them. Looked up from germline, CDR1 is LGHDT and CDR2 is YNNKEL (reference sequence). The CDR3 is 15 residues long. The CDR3 DNA follows: TGTGCCAGCAGCCAAGATTGGACAAATAATCAGCCCCAGCATTTT. Protein sequence: CASSQDWTNNQPQHF.

The V and J genes are TRBV18 and TRBJ1-2, with unresolved D. Trimming pared 2 bases from V and 2 bases from J, leaving 12 bases between. This CDR3 spans 15 amino acids. CDR1 and CDR2 (germline): KGHSH, LQKENI. Here the CDR3 reads CASSPGAATNYGYTF. The CDR3 coding sequence is TGTGCCAGCTCACCAGGAGCAGCTACGAACTATGGCTACACCTTC.

The chain employs TRBV25-1 and TRBJ1-2, with a weak D call TRBD1 (5 bases). The CDR3 is made up of 13 amino acids. In germline, CDR1 is MGHDK, CDR2 SYGVNS. Between the trimmed V and J ends, which lost 2 bases and 4 bases, there was a span of 8 bases. CDR3 in amino acids: CASSEQGLYGYTF. CDR3 DNA: TGTGCCAGCAGTGAACAGGGCCTCTATGGCTACACCTTC.

The rearrangement joins TRBV6-2 or TRBV6-3 to TRBJ2-3; 8 bases fit TRBD2. CDR3 length equals 18 residues. The germline V gene encodes CDR1 MNHEY and CDR2 SVGEGT. Trimming took 0 bases from V and 0 from J; bases not matched to a gene: 8. DNA of the CDR3: TGTGCCAGCAGTTACTCGAGTGGCGGGGGGATTAGCACAGATACGCAGTATTTT. Residues: CASSYSSGGGISTDTQYF.

The rearrangement links TRBV23-1 to TRBJ2-1, with 11 bases aligning to TRBD2. TRBV23-1 is noted as an ORF with a role that remains uncertain. The junction had 6 bases not matched to a gene; V was cut back by 2 bases and J by 0 bases. This CDR3 region has 18 residues. CDR3 in amino acids: CASSQGPLAGVSYNEQFF. The CDR3 DNA follows: TGCGCCAGCAGTCAAGGTCCACTAGCGGGAGTCTCCTACAATGAGCAGTTCTTC.

This sequence joins TRBV7-3 and TRBJ2-4, with TRBD2 matching over 12 bases. The CDR3 covers 18 residues. Per the germline V gene, CDR1 is SGHTA and CDR2 is FQGTGA. Germline trimming cut 5 bases from V and 0 bases from J; bases unmatched to any gene: 8. DNA of the CDR3: TGTGCCAGCAGCCCCGGGACTAGCGGGCTGCTAGCCAAAAACATTCAGTACTTC. Amino acids: CASSPGTSGLLAKNIQYF.

This clone came up a few times. This rearrangement joins TRBV6-6 to TRBJ1-1, with 11 bases aligning to TRBD1. There are 16 residues in the CDR3. Germline V gives CDR1 MNHNY, CDR2 SVGAGI (reference sequence). Losses at the gene ends were 8 bases for V and 0 bases for J; bases not matched to a gene: 8. DNA of the CDR3: TGTGCCAGCTCCTCGGGGACAGGGGGGATGAACACTGAAGCTTTCTTT. This sequence encodes CASSSGTGGMNTEAFF.

The chain links TRBV14 to TRBJ2-7; TRBD1 is a possible D gene (6 bases). This CDR3 spans 16 amino acids. V lost 5 bases and J 5 bases, leaving 22 bases between the germline ends. Germline V lookup: CDR1 SGHDN, CDR2 FVKESK. The CDR3 is CASSKSGTLRSNEQYF. CDR3 bases: TGTGCCAGCAGCAAGTCCGGGACACTACGGTCTAACGAGCAGTACTTC.